This TCR beta chain was obtained from a study of T cell changes during pregnancy in multiple sclerosis. This table comes from immunoSEQ multiplex PCR, and its TCRdb copy is limited to in-frame clones, with some not included. The sample lists approximately 36,000 clones, 88% occurring once. Germline values: CDR1 SGHRS, CDR2 YFSETQ. The CDR3 length is 18 residues. The V segment lost 0 bases and the J segment 4 bases; nucleotides outside the gene matches: 6. The receptor comes from a female donor with multiple sclerosis, enrolled in a pregnancy study. The V and J genes are TRBV5-1 and TRBJ2-1, with 14 bases identical to TRBD2. The source material was CD8+ T cells from peripheral blood mononuclear cells, sampled in the third trimester of pregnancy. The CDR3 region is CASSLGLAGGLRYNEQFF. CDR3 bases: TGCGCCAGCAGCTTGGGACTAGCGGGGGGGCTTCGTTACAATGAGCAGTTCTTC.